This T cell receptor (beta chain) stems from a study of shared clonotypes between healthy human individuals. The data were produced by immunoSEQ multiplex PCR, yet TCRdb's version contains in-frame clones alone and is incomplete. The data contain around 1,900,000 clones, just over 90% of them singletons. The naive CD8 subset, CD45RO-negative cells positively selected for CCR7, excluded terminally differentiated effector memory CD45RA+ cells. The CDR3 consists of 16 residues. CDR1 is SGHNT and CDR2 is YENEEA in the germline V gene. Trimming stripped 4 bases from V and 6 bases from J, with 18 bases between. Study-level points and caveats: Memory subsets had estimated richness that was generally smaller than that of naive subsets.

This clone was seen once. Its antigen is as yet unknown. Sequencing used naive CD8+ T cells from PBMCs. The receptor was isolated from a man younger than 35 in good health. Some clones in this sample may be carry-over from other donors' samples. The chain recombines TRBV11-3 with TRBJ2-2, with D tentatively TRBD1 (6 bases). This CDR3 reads CASSSLQGGAAGELFF. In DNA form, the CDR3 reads TGTGCCAGCAGCTCACTACAGGGCGGAGCGGCCGGGGAGCTGTTTTTT.